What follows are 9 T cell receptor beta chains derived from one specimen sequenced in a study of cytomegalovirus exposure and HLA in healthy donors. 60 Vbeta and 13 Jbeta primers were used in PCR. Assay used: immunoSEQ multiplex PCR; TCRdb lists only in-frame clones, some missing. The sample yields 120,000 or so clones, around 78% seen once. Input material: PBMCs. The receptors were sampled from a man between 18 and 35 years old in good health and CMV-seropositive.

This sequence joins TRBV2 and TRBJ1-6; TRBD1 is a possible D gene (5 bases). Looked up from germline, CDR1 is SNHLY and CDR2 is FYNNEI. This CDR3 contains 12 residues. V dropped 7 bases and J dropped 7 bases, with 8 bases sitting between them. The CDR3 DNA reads TGTGCCAGCAAGGGGTGGAATTCACCCCTCCACTTT. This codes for CASKGWNSPLHF. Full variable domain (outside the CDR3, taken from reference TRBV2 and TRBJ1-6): EPEVTQTPSHQVTQMGQEVILRCVPISNHLYFYWYRQILGQKVEFLVSFYNNEISEKSEIFDDQFSVERPDGSNFTLKIRSTKLEDSAMYFCASKGWNSPLHFGNGTRLTVT.

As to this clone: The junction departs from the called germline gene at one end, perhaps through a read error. In nucleotides, the CDR3 is TGTGCCAGCTCATCACCTACAGGTACCTACGAGCAGTACTTC. Its protein is CASSSPTGTYEQYF. This sequence joins TRBV18 and TRBJ2-7, with a tentative D call TRBD1 (5 bases). Germline CDR1 and CDR2: KGHSH and LQKENI. The CDR3 length is 14 residues.

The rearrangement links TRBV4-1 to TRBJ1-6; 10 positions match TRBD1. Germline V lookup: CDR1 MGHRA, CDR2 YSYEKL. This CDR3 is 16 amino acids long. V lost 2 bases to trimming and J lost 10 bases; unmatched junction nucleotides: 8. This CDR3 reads CASSQQWTGGSSPLHF. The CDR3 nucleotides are TGCGCCAGCAGCCAACAATGGACAGGGGGATCCTCACCCCTCCACTTT.

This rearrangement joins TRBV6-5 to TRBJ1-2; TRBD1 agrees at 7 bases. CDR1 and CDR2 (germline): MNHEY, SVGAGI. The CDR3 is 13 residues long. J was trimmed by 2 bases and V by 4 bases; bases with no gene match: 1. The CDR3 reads CASSSTGNYGYTF. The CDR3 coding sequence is TGTGCCAGCAGTTCGACAGGGAACTATGGCTACACCTTC.

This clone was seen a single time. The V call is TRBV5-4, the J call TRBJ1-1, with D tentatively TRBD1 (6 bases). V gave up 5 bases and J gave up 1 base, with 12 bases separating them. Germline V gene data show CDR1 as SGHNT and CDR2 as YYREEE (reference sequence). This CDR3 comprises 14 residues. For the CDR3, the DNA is TGTGCCAGCAGTCACAGGACAGCGAACACTGAAGCTTTCTTT. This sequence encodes CASSHRTANTEAFF.

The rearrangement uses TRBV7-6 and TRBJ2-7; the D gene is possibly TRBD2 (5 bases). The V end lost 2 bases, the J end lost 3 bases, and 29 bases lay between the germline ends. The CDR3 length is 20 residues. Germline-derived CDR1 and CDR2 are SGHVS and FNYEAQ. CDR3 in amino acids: CASSLYPDPNRTPSGYEQYF. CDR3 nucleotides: TGTGCCAGCAGCTTATACCCCGACCCCAATAGGACTCCTTCGGGCTACGAGCAGTACTTC.

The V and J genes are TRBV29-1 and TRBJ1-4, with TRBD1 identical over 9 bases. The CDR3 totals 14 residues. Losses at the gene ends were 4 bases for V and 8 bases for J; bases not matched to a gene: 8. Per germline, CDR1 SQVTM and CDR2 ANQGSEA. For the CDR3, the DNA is TGCAGCGTTGGGGTAGGGACAGGGCGAGAAAAACTGTTTTTT. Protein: CSVGVGTGREKLFF. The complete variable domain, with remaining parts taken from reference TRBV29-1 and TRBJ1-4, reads SAVISQKPSRDICQRGTSLTIQCQVDSQVTMMFWYRQQPGQSLTLIATANQGSEATYESGFVIDKFPISRPNLTFSTLTVSNMSPEDSSIYLCSVGVGTGREKLFFGSGTQLSVL.

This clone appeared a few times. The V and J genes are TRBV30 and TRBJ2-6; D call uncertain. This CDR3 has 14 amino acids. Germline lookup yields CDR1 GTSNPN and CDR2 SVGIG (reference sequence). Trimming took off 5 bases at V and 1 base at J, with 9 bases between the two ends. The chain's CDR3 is CAWRYFSGANVLTF. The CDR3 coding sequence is TGTGCCTGGCGTTACTTTTCTGGGGCCAACGTCCTGACTTTC.

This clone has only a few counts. CDR3 sequence (DNA): TGTGCCAGCACCGGAGAGCCCGTCACCACTGAAGCTTTCTTT. Protein sequence: CASTGEPVTTEAFF. The rearrangement links TRBV2 to TRBJ1-1, with unresolved D. CDR1 and CDR2 (germline): SNHLY, FYNNEI. This CDR3 is 14 amino acids long. V was shortened by 7 bases and J by 4 bases, with 16 bases between the two germline ends.